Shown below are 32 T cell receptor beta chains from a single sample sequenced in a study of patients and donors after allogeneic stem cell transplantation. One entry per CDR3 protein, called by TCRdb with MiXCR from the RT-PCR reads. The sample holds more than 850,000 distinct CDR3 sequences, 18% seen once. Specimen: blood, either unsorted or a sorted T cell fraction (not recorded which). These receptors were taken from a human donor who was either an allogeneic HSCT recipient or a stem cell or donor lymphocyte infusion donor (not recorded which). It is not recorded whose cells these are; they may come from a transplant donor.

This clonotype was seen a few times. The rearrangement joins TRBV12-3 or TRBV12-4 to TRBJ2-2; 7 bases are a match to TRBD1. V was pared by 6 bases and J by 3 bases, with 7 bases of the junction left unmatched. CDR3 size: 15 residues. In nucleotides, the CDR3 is TGTGCCAGCAGCTTCCGACAGGGATACACCGGGGAGCTGTTTTTT. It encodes CASSFRQGYTGELFF.

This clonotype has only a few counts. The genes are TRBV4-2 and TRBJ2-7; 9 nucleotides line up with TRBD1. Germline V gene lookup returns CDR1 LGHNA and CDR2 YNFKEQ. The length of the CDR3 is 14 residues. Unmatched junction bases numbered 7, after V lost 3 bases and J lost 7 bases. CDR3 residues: CASSHPGQGNEQYF. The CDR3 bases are TGTGCCAGCAGCCACCCGGGACAGGGCAATGAGCAGTACTTC.

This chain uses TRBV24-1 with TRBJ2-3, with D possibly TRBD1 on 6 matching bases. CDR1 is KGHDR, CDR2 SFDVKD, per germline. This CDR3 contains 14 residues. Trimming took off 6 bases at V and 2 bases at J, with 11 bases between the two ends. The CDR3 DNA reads TGTGCCACCAGTCCAGGGGTTTCCACAGATACGCAGTATTTT. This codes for CATSPGVSTDTQYF.

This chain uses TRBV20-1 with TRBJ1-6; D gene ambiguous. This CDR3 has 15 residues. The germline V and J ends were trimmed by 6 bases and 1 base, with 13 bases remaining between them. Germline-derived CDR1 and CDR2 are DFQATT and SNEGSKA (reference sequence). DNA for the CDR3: TGCAGTGCCCCCCAGGACCCATCCTATAATTCACCCCTCCACTTT. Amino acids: CSAPQDPSYNSPLHF.

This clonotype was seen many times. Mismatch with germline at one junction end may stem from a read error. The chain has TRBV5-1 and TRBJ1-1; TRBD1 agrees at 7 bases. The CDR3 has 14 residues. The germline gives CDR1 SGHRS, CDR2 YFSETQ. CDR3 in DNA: TGTGCCAGCAGTTCGTGGACAGGGAACACTGAAGCTTTCTTT. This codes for CASSSWTGNTEAFF.

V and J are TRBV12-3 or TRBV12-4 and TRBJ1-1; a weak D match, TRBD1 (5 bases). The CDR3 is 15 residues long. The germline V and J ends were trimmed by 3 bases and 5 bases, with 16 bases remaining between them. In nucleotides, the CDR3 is TGTGCCAGCAGTTTTTTGGGGACCCGGGGGACTGAAGCTTTCTTT. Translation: CASSFLGTRGTEAFF.

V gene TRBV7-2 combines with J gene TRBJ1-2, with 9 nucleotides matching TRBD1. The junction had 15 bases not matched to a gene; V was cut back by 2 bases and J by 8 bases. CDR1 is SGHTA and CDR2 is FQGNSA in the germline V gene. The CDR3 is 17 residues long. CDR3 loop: CASSLHGTGSPEGGYTF. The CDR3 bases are TGTGCCAGCAGCTTACACGGGACAGGGTCCCCCGAGGGAGGCTACACCTTC.

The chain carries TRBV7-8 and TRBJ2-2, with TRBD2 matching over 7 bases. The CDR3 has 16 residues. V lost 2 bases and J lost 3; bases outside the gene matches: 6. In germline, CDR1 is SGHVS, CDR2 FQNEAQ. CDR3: CASSLRSGGYTGELFF. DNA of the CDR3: TGTGCCAGCAGCTTAAGGTCGGGAGGTTACACCGGGGAGCTGTTTTTT.

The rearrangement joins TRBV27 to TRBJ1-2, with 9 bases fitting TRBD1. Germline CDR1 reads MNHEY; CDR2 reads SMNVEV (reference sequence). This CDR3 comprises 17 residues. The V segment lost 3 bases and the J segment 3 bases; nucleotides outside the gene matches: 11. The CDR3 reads CASSLSGTGFPYYGYTF. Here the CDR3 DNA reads TGTGCCAGCAGTTTGTCCGGGACAGGGTTCCCCTACTATGGCTACACCTTC.

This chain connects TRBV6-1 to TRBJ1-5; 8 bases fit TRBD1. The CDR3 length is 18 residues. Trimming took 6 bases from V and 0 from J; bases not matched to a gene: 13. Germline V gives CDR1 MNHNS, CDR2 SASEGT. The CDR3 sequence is CASSPRGTGHYSNQPQHF. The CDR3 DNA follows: TGTGCCAGCAGCCCTCGGGGGACAGGCCATTATAGCAATCAGCCCCAGCATTTT.

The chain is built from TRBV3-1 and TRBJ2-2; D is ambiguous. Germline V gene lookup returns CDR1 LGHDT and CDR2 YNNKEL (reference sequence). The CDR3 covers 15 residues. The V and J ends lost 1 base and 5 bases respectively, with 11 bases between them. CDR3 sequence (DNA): TGTGCCAGCAGCCAAGGATCCAGGCAAACCGGGGAGCTGTTTTTT. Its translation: CASSQGSRQTGELFF.

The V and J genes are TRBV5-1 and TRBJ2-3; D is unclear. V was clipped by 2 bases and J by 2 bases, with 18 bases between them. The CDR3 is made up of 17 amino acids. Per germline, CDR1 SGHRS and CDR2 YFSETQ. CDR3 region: CASSFGLTLPPTDTQYF. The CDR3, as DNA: TGCGCCAGCAGCTTCGGCCTAACGCTCCCTCCCACAGATACGCAGTATTTT.

CDR3 in amino acids: CASSLGGEMNTEAFF. CDR3 sequence (DNA): TGCGCCAGCAGCTTGGGTGGGGAAATGAACACTGAAGCTTTCTTT. The rearrangement joins TRBV5-1 to TRBJ1-1; D is unclear. Trimming shortened V by 0 bases and J by 0 bases, and 9 bases separated the two germline ends. The CDR3 is 15 amino acids. Germline-derived CDR1 and CDR2 are SGHRS and YFSETQ.

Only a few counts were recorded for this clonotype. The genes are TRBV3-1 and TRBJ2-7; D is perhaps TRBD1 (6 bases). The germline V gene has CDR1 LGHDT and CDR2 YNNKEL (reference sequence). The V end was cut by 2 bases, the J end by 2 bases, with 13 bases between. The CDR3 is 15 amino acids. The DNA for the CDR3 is TGTGCCAGCAGCCAATGGCCAGGACAGCCCTACGAGCAGTACTTC. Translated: CASSQWPGQPYEQYF.

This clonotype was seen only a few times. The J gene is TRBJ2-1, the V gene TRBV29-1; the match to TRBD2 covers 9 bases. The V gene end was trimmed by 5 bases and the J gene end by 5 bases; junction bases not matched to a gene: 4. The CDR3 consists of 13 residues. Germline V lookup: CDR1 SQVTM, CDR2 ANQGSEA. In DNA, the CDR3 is TGCAGCGTTTTAGCTAGCGGGAACAATGAGCAGTTCTTC. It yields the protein CSVLASGNNEQFF.

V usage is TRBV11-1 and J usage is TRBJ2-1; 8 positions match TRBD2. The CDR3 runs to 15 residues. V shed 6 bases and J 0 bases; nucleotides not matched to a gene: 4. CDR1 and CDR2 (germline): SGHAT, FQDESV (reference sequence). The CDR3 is CASRLAESSYNEQFF. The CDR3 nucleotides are TGTGCCAGCAGACTAGCGGAGTCCTCCTACAATGAGCAGTTCTTC.

For the CDR3, the DNA is TGTGCCAGCAGCTTGGGTGACAGGCTTCGACAGCCCCAGCATTTT. Its translation: CASSLGDRLRQPQHF. The chain recombines TRBV5-5 with TRBJ1-5; D is possibly TRBD1 (6 bases). Trimming took off 0 bases at V and 7 bases at J, with 14 bases between the two ends. Per germline, CDR1 SGHKS and CDR2 YYEKEE (reference sequence). The CDR3 has 15 amino acids.

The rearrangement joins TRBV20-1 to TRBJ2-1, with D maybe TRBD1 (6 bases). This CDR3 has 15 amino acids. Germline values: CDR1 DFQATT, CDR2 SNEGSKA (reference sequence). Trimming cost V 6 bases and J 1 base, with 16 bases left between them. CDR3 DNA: TGCAGTGCCCGAACAGACAGGTTGTCCTACAATGAGCAGTTCTTC. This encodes CSARTDRLSYNEQFF.

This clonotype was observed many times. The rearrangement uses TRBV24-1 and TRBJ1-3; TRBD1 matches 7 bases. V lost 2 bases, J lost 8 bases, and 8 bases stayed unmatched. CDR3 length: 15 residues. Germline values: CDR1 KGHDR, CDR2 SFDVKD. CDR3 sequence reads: CATSDSTGTRDTIYF. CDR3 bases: TGTGCCACCAGTGATTCGACAGGGACCAGGGACACCATATATTTT.

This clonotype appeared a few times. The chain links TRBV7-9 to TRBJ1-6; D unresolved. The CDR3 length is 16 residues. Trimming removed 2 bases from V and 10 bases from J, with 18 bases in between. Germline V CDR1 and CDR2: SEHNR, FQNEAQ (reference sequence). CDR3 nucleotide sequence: TGTGCCAGCAGCTTACTTATCGGGGAACGTCGGTCACCCCTCCACTTT. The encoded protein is CASSLLIGERRSPLHF.

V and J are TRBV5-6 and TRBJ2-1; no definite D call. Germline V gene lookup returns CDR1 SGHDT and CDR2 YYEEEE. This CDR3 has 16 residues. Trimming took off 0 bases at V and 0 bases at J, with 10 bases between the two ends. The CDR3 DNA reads TGTGCCAGCAGCTTGGCCAAGAGCCCCTCCTACAATGAGCAGTTCTTC. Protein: CASSLAKSPSYNEQFF.

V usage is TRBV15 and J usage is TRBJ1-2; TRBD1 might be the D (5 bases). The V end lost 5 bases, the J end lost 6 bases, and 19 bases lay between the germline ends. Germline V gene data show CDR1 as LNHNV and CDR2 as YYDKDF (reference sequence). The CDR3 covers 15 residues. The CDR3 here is CATSGVGRGVDGYTF. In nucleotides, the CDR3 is TGTGCCACCAGCGGGGTGGGTAGGGGAGTGGATGGCTACACCTTC.

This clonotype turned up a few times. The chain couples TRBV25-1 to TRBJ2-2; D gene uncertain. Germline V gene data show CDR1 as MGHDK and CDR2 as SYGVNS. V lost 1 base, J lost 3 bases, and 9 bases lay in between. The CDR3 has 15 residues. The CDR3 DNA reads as TGTGCCAGCAGTGAATTTGAGGCGTACACCGGGGAGCTGTTTTTT. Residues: CASSEFEAYTGELFF.

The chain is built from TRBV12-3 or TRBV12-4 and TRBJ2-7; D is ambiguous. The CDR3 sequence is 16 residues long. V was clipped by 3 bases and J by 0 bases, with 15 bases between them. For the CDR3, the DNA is TGTGCCAGCAGTTTCCGCATAGACTCCCGCTCCTACGAGCAGTACTTC. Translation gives CASSFRIDSRSYEQYF.

CDR3: CSVGEGSGQPQHF. The CDR3 DNA follows: TGCAGCGTTGGAGAGGGATCGGGTCAGCCCCAGCATTTT. The chain employs TRBV29-1 and TRBJ1-5, with D unclear. Germline CDR1 SQVTM, CDR2 ANQGSEA. The CDR3 runs to 13 residues. Trimming took off 4 bases at V and 6 bases at J, with 13 bases between the two ends.

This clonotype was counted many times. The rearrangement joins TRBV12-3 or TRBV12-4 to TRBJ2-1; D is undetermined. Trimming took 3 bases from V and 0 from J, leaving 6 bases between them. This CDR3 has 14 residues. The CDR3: CASSFGSSYNEQFF. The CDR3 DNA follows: TGTGCCAGCAGTTTTGGATCCTCCTACAATGAGCAGTTCTTC.

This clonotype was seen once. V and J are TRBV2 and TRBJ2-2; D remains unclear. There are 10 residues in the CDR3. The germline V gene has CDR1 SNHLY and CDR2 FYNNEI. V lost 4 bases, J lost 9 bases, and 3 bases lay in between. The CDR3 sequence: CASSVRELFF. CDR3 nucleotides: TGTGCCAGCAGTGTTCGGGAGCTGTTTTTT.

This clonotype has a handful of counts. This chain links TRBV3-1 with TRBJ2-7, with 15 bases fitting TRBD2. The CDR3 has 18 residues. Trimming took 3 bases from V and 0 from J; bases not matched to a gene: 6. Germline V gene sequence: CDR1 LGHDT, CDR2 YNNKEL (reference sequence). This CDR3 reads CASSQGTSGRRSSYEQYF. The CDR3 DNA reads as TGTGCCAGCAGCCAGGGGACTAGCGGGAGGCGGAGCTCCTACGAGCAGTACTTC.

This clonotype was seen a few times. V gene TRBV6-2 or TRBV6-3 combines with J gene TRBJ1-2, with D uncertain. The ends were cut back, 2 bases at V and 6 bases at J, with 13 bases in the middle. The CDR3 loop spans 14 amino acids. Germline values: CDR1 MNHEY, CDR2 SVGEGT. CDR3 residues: CASSYDRLYDGYTF. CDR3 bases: TGTGCCAGCAGTTACGACCGGCTATACGATGGCTACACCTTC.

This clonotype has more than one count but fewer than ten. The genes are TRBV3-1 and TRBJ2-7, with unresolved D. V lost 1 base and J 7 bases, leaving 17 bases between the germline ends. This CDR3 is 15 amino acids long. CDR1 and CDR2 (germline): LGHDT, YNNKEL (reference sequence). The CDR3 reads CASSQVGRAPSEQYF. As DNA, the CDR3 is TGTGCCAGCAGCCAAGTTGGAAGGGCCCCTTCAGAGCAGTACTTC.

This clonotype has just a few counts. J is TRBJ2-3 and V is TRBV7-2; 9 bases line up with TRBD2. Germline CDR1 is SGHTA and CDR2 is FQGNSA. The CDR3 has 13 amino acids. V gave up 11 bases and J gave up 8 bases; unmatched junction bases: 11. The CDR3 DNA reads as TGTGCCCAGCGAGCGGGAGGCTGGGCTACGCAGTATTTT. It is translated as CAQRAGGWATQYF.

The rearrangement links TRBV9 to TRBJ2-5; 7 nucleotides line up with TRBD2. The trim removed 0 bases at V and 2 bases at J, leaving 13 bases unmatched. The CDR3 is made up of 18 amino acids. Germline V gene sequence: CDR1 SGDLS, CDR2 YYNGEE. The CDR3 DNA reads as TGTGCCAGCAGCGTAGGAGAATGGTGGGCTAGCGGACAAGAGACCCAGTACTTC. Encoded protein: CASSVGEWWASGQETQYF. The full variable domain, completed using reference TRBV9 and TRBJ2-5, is DSGVTQTPKHLITATGQRVTLRCSPRSGDLSVYWYQQSLDQGLQFLIQYYNGEERAKGNILERFSAQQFPDLHSELNLSSLELGDSALYFCASSVGEWWASGQETQYFGPGTRLLVL.